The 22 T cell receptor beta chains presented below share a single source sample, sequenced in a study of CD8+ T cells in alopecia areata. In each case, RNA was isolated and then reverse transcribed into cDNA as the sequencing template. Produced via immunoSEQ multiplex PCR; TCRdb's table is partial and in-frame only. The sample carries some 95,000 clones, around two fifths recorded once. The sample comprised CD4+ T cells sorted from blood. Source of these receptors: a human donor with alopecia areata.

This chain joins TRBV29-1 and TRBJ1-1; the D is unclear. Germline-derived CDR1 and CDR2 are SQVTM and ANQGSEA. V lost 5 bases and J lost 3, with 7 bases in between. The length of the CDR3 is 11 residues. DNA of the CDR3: TGCAGCGTTTCGGACGACACTGAAGCTTTCTTT. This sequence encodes CSVSDDTEAFF.

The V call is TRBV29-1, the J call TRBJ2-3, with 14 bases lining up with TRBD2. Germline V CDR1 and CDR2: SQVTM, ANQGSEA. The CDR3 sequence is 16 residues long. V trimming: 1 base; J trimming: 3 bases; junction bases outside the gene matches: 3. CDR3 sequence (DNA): TGCAGCGTTGAAGGGACTAGCGGGAGGCGGACAGATACGCAGTATTTT. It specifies CSVEGTSGRRTDTQYF.

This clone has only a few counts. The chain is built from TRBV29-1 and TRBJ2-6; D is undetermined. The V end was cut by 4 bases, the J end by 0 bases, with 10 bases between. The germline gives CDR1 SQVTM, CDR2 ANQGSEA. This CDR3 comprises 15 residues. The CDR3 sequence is CSVVYSLSGANVLTF. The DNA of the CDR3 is TGCAGCGTTGTCTACAGCCTCTCTGGGGCCAACGTCCTGACTTTC.

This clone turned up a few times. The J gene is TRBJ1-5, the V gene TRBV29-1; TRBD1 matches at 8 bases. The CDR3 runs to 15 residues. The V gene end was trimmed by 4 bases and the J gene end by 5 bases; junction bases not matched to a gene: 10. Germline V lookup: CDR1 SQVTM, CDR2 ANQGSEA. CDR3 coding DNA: TGCAGCGTTGCTGGGGGGACAGGTCGAGATCAGCCCCAGCATTTT. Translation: CSVAGGTGRDQPQHF.

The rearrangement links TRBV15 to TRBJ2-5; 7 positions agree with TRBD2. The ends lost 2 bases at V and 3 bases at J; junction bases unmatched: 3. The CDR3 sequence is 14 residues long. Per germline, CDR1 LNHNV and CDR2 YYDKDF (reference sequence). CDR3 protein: CATSRIAGEETQYF. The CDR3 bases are TGTGCCACCAGCAGAATCGCGGGAGAAGAGACCCAGTACTTC.

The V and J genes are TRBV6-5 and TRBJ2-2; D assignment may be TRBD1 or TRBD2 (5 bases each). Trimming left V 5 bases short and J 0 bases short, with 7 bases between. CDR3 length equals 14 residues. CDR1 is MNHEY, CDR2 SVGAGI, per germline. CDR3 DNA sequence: TGTGCCAGCAGTCGGGGCCCGAACACCGGGGAGCTGTTTTTT. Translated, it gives CASSRGPNTGELFF.

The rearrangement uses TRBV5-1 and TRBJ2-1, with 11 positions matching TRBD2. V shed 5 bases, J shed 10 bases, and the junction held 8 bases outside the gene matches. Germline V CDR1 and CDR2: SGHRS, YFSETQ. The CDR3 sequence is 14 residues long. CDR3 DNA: TGCGCCAGCAGGTCCGGGACTAGCGGCCTCGAGCAGTTCTTC. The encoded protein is CASRSGTSGLEQFF.

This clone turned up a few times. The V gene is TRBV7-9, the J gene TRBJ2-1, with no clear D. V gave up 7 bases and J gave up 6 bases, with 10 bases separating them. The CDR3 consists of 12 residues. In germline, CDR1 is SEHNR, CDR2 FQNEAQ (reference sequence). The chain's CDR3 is CASKGLINEQFF. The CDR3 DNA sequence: TGTGCCAGCAAAGGCCTAATCAATGAGCAGTTCTTC. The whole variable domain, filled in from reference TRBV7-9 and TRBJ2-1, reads DTGVSQNPRHKITKRGQNVTFRCDPISEHNRLYWYRQTLGQGPEFLTYFQNEAQLEKSRLLSDRFSAERPKGSFSTLEIQRTEQGDSAMYLCASKGLINEQFFGPGTRLTVL.

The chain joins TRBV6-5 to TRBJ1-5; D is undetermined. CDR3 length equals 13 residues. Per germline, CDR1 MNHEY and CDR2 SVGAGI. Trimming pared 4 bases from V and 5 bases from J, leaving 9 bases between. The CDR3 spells CASSFRMDQPQHF. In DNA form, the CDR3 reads TGTGCCAGCAGTTTTCGGATGGATCAGCCCCAGCATTTT.

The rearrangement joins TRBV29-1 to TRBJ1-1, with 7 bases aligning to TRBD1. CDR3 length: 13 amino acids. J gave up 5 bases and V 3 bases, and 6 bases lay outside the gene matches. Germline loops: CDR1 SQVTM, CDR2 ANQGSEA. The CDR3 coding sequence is TGCAGCGTTGAGAGACAGGGAAGGACTGAAGCTTTCTTT. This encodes CSVERQGRTEAFF.

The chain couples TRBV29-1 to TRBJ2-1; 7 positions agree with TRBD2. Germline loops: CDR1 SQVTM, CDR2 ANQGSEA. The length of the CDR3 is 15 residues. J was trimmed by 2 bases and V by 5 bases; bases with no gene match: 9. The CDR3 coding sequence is TGCAGCGTTAGGGACTTGGCGGGAGCCTACAATGAGCAGTTCTTC. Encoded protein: CSVRDLAGAYNEQFF.

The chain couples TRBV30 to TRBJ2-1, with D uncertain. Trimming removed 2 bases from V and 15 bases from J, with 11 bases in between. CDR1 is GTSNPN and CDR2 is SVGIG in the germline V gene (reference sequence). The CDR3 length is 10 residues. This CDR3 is CAWSKPSPFF. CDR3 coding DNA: TGTGCCTGGAGTAAACCCTCGCCGTTCTTC.

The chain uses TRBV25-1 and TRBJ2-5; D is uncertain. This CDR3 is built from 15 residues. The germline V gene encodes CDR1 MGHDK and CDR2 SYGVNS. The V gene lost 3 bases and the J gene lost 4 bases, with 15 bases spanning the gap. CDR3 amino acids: CASSDYRVARETQYF. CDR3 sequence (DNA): TGTGCCAGCAGTGATTATAGGGTGGCCAGAGAGACCCAGTACTTC.

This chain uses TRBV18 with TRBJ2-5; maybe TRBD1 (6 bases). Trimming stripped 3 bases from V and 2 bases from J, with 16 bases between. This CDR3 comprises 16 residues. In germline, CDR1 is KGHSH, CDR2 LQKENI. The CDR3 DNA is TGTGCCAGCTCACCGAGAAGGGGGAGTCCTCAAGAGACCCAGTACTTC. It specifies CASSPRRGSPQETQYF.

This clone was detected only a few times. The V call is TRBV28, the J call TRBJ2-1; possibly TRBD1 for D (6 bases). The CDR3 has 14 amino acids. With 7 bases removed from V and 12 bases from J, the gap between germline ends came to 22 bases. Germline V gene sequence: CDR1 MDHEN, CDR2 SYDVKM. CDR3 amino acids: CASNVAGVIFGQFF. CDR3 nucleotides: TGTGCCAGCAACGTGGCAGGGGTTATCTTCGGGCAGTTCTTC.

The CDR3 spells CASRSGGQEQYF. The CDR3 DNA is TGTGCCAGTCGTTCTGGCGGGCAAGAGCAGTACTTC. V is TRBV6-6 and J is TRBJ2-7; perhaps TRBD2 as D (5 bases). CDR3 size: 12 residues. V was clipped by 9 bases and J by 7 bases, with 16 bases between them. Germline CDR1 is MNHNY and CDR2 is SVGAGI (reference sequence).

Here the CDR3 reads CSAETGTGVGGYTF. DNA for the CDR3: TGCAGCGCCGAAACCGGGACAGGGGTTGGAGGCTACACCTTC. This chain joins TRBV29-1 and TRBJ1-2, with 10 bases fitting TRBD1. The CDR3 runs 14 residues. Germline CDR1 is SQVTM and CDR2 is ANQGSEA. The V segment lost 7 bases and the J segment 8 bases; nucleotides outside the gene matches: 13.

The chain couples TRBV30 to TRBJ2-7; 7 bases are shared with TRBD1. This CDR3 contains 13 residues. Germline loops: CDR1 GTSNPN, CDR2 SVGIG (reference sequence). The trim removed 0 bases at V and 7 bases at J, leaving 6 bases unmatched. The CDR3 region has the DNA TGTGCCTGGAGTGTGGCAGGGGGAAGAGAGCAGTACTTC. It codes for CAWSVAGGREQYF.

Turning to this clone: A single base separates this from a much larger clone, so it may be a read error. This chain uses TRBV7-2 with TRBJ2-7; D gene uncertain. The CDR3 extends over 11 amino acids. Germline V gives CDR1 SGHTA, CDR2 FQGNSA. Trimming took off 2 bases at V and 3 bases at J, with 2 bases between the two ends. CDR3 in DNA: TGTGCCAGCAGCTTACTCTACGAGCAGTACTTC. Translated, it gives CASSLLYEQYF.

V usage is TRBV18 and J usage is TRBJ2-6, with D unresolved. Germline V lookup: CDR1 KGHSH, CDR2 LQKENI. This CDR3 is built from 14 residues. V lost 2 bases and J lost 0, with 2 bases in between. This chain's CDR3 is CASSPSSGANVLTF. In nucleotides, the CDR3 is TGTGCCAGCTCACCAAGCTCTGGGGCCAACGTCCTGACTTTC.

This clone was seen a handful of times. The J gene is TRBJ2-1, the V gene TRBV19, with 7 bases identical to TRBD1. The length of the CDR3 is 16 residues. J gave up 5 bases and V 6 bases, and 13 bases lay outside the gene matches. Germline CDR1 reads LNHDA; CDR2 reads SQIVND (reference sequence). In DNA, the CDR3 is TGTGCCAGTAGCAATCCGACAGGGCTTTGGAACAATGAGCAGTTCTTC. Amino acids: CASSNPTGLWNNEQFF.

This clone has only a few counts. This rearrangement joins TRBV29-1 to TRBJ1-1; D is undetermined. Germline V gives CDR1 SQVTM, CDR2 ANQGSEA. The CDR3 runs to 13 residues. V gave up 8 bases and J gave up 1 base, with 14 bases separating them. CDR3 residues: CSFTAFGNTEAFF. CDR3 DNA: TGCAGCTTTACAGCTTTCGGGAACACTGAAGCTTTCTTT.